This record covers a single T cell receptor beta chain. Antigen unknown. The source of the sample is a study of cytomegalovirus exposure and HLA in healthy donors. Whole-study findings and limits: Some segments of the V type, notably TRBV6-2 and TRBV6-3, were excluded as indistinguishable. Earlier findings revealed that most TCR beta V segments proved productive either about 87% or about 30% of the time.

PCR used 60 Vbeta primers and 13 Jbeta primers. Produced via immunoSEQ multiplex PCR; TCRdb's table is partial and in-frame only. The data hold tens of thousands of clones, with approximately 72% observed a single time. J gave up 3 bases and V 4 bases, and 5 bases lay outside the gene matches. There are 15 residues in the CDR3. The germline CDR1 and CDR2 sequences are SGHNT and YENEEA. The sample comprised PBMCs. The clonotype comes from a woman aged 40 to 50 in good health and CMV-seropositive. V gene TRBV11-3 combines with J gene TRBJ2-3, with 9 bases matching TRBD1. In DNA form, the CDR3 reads TGTGCCAGCAGCTCCCACAGGGGGCGGACAGATACGCAGTATTTT. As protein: CASSSHRGRTDTQYF.